The sample holds one count of the clone carrying this TCR beta chain. The antigen is unknown. Sequencing used immunoSEQ multiplex PCR; TCRdb keeps in-frame clones, though not all of them. The table lists 90,000 to 120,000 clones, roughly 89% of them singletons. This sample is part of a study of T cell responses to AZD1222 COVID-19 vaccine. Findings and limits, study-wide: Clonal diversity was possibly underestimated, and the donors were mostly white British, with more females.

The specimen was peripheral blood, collected on day 0 of AZD1222 vaccination. The TCR was taken from an adult in good health.

The CDR3 coding sequence is TGTGCCAGCAGCGGCCCCCACATAACAGACAGGGGCGACACAGATACGCAGTATTTT. Residues: CASSGPHITDRGDTDTQYF. The chain recombines TRBV21-1 with TRBJ2-3; the D call TRBD1 from the table was never checked on the DNA. TRBV21-1 is described as a pseudogene. This CDR3 has 19 residues.